The 15 T cell receptor beta chains reported below all come from one sample, sequenced in a study of blood T cell repertoires in COVID-19. Clones were read by immunoSEQ multiplex PCR, and TCRdb kept only the in-frame ones, dropping some. This sample has approximately 19,000 clones, with about nine tenths found just once. The material sequenced was peripheral blood. The receptors were gathered from a human donor in a cohort sampled during active COVID-19.

V is TRBV25-1 and J is TRBJ1-6; D is uncertain. The V gene's germline CDR1 is MGHDK and CDR2 SYGVNS. This CDR3 is built from 9 residues. CDR3 residues: CPAGSPLHF. CDR3 sequence (DNA): TGTCCCGCGGGCTCACCCCTCCACTTT.

This clone came up once. This chain links TRBV5-6 with TRBJ2-7, with 9 bases aligning to TRBD1. CDR1 and CDR2 (germline): SGHDT, YYEEEE. V trimming: 3 bases; J trimming: 2 bases; junction bases outside the gene matches: 3. The CDR3 is 14 amino acids. Written as DNA, the CDR3 is TGTGCCAGCAGCTGGGGGACAGGGACCTACGAGCAGTACTTC. Translating gives CASSWGTGTYEQYF.

This chain connects TRBV7-9 to TRBJ1-3; TRBD1 is a possible D gene (6 bases). The V end was cut by 5 bases, the J end by 0 bases, with 14 bases between. The CDR3 consists of 16 residues. Germline CDR1 and CDR2: SEHNR and FQNEAQ (reference sequence). The CDR3 bases are TGTGCCAGCAGCACCTACGGACAGTACTCTGGAAACACCATATATTTT. Translated, it gives CASSTYGQYSGNTIYF.

In DNA, the CDR3 is TGTGCCAGCAGCCAAGATCGGGGCGGGAGGGATGAGCAGTTCTTC. It translates to CASSQDRGGRDEQFF. The chain is built from TRBV4-2 and TRBJ2-1; TRBD2 aligns across 9 bases. The V segment lost 0 bases and the J segment 8 bases; nucleotides outside the gene matches: 5. The CDR3 covers 15 residues. Looked up from germline, CDR1 is LGHNA and CDR2 is YNFKEQ.

The chain recombines TRBV24-1 with TRBJ2-7; 8 bases line up with TRBD2. The CDR3 is made up of 15 amino acids. Germline lookup yields CDR1 KGHDR and CDR2 SFDVKD. J lost 1 base, V lost 1 base, and 2 bases had no gene match. CDR3 nucleotide sequence: TGTGCCACCAGTGATTTAAGCGGGAGTTCCTACGAGCAGTACTTC. Protein product: CATSDLSGSSYEQYF.

This chain connects TRBV18 to TRBJ1-1; 7 bases line up with TRBD1. The junction had 3 bases not matched to a gene; V was cut back by 7 bases and J by 1 base. The CDR3 extends over 13 amino acids. Germline-derived CDR1 and CDR2 are KGHSH and LQKENI. CDR3 nucleotides: TGTGCCAGCTTACAGGGGCGGAACACTGAAGCTTTCTTT. Protein sequence: CASLQGRNTEAFF.

The chain combines TRBV6-5 with TRBJ2-2; no definite D call. Per germline, CDR1 MNHEY and CDR2 SVGAGI. The length of the CDR3 is 14 residues. V lost 7 bases and J 7 bases, leaving 16 bases between the germline ends. CDR3 protein: CASTQNPHSGELFF. In DNA form, the CDR3 reads TGTGCCAGCACCCAAAACCCGCATAGCGGGGAGCTGTTTTTT.

V usage is TRBV7-9 and J usage is TRBJ2-7; 7 bases fit TRBD2. The CDR3 extends over 14 amino acids. Trimming took 3 bases from V and 5 from J; bases not matched to a gene: 7. Germline assignment: CDR1 SEHNR and CDR2 FQNEAQ (reference sequence). The DNA of the CDR3 is TGTGCCAGCAGCTTTGGCGGGAGTATCCACGAGCAGTACTTC. Protein sequence: CASSFGGSIHEQYF.

The J gene is TRBJ2-5, the V gene TRBV7-2; TRBD2 is a possible D gene (5 bases). Trimming removed 1 base from V and 5 bases from J, with 11 bases in between. The germline V gene encodes CDR1 SGHTA and CDR2 FQGNSA. The CDR3 is 14 residues long. The CDR3 is CASSLVGSVETQYF. CDR3 nucleotide sequence: TGTGCCAGCAGCTTAGTCGGTAGCGTGGAGACCCAGTACTTC.

The V call is TRBV7-6, the J call TRBJ2-1; D uncertain. From germline, CDR1 is SGHVS and CDR2 FNYEAQ. V was cut by 5 bases and J by 6 bases, with 17 bases left in between. The CDR3 contains 15 residues. CDR3 coding DNA: TGTGCCAGCAGCCACATCGGCGGCACCGCCAATGAGCAGTTCTTC. As protein: CASSHIGGTANEQFF.

J is TRBJ2-7 and V is TRBV9; perhaps TRBD1 as D (7 bases). Germline CDR1 and CDR2: SGDLS and YYNGEE. This CDR3 comprises 15 residues. V was trimmed by 3 bases and J by 0 bases, leaving 13 bases between them. The CDR3 region has the DNA TGTGCCAGCAGCGCCGGAGGGGGCTTCTCCTACGAGCAGTACTTC. This encodes CASSAGGGFSYEQYF.

This sequence joins TRBV5-1 and TRBJ1-1, with TRBD1 identical over 9 bases. CDR1 SGHRS and CDR2 YFSETQ come from the germline V gene. The CDR3 is 15 amino acids. Trimming took 3 bases from V and 5 from J; bases not matched to a gene: 8. Here the CDR3 DNA reads TGCGCCAGCAGCTGGGCACAGGGGGCGCGAACTGAAGCTTTCTTT. Protein sequence: CASSWAQGARTEAFF. Based on the CDR3 plus reference TRBV5-1 and TRBJ1-1, the full variable domain is KAGVTQTPRYLIKTRGQQVTLSCSPISGHRSVSWYQQTPGQGLQFLFEYFSETQRNKGNFPGRFSGRQFSNSRSEMNVSTLELGDSALYLCASSWAQGARTEAFFGQGTRLTVV.

The chain joins TRBV11-2 to TRBJ2-2, with D possibly matching TRBD1 (5 bases). The CDR3 consists of 16 residues. Trimming removed 2 bases at V and 1 base at J, with 11 bases between. Germline CDR1 SGHAT, CDR2 FQNNGV. CDR3 DNA: TGTGCCAGCAGCTTAAGGGGCAGGGTGAACACCGGGGAGCTGTTTTTT. As protein: CASSLRGRVNTGELFF. Together with reference TRBV11-2 and TRBJ2-2, the CDR3 gives the full variable domain: EAGVAQSPRYKIIEKRQSVAFWCNPISGHATLYWYQQILGQGPKLLIQFQNNGVVDDSQLPKDRFSAERLKGVDSTLKIQPAKLEDSAVYLCASSLRGRVNTGELFFGEGSRLTVL.

The rearrangement uses TRBV7-8 and TRBJ1-6; D might be TRBD1 (6 bases). The CDR3 is made up of 17 amino acids. The V gene's germline CDR1 is SGHVS and CDR2 FQNEAQ. The V end lost 5 bases, the J end lost 0 bases, and 14 bases lay between the germline ends. The CDR3 protein is CASSTRTVSSYNSPLHF. Here the CDR3 DNA reads TGTGCCAGCAGCACCCGGACAGTTAGCTCCTATAATTCACCCCTCCACTTT.

This clone was found a few times. The V and J genes are TRBV20-1 and TRBJ2-1, with 7 bases matching TRBD2. The junction had 8 bases not matched to a gene; V was cut back by 3 bases and J by 6 bases. This CDR3 comprises 14 residues. Per the germline V gene, CDR1 is DFQATT and CDR2 is SNEGSKA (reference sequence). The CDR3 DNA follows: TGCAGTGCTAGTAAGTTGGCGGGAGTCAATGAGCAGTTCTTC. As protein: CSASKLAGVNEQFF.